This T cell receptor beta chain was sequenced for a study of blood T cell repertoires in COVID-19. Per the study methods: Estimation of nucleated cell counts relied on the amplification of reference gene primers. The data were produced by immunoSEQ multiplex PCR, yet TCRdb's version contains in-frame clones alone and is incomplete. The DNA was the basis for D and trimming; V, J and clone size are from that table. The table records more than 400,000 clones, roughly 87% of them present only once. The junction had 4 bases not matched to a gene; V was cut back by 7 bases and J by 3 bases. Germline lookup yields CDR1 MDHEN and CDR2 SYDVKM. There are 14 residues in the CDR3. Before being deemed recovered, Cohort 3 donors had two negative PCRs, clearance, or symptom resolution.

The V call is TRBV28, the J call TRBJ2-7; 12 nucleotides align to TRBD2. The sample was PBMCs or T cells enriched from blood (not recorded which). This TCR came from a woman aged 18 to 35 who had recovered from COVID-19. This CDR3 is CASTQTSGGYEQYF. In nucleotides, the CDR3 is TGTGCCAGCACCCAGACTAGCGGGGGCTACGAGCAGTACTTC.